A single sample is the source of the 25 T cell receptor beta chains below, sequenced in a study of long-term antiretroviral therapy in people with HIV. Survey level was the resolution at which the v3.0 immunoSEQ assay ran. Assay used: immunoSEQ multiplex PCR; TCRdb lists only in-frame clones, some missing. The sample includes 30,000 or so clones, roughly 85% of them seen just once. Specimen: unsorted PBMCs, collected 0.8 years before starting antiretroviral therapy. Receptors originate from a man younger than 30 with HIV.

This rearrangement joins TRBV5-1 to TRBJ1-2, with D possibly TRBD1 on 5 matching bases. The CDR3 spans 14 residues. Trimming pared 8 bases from V and 4 bases from J, leaving 18 bases between. CDR1 is SGHRS, CDR2 YFSETQ, per germline. This CDR3 reads CARPGGVPSYGYTF. The CDR3 bases are TGCGCCAGGCCTGGGGGGGTGCCCAGCTATGGCTACACCTTC.

This chain joins TRBV16 and TRBJ1-4; TRBD1 might be the D (5 bases). The ends were cut back, 6 bases at V and 0 bases at J, with 14 bases in the middle. The germline V gene has CDR1 KGHSY and CDR2 FQNENV. The CDR3 is 16 residues long. This chain's CDR3 is CASSSIVQATNEKLFF. Here the CDR3 DNA reads TGTGCCAGCAGTTCAATTGTACAGGCAACTAATGAAAAACTGTTTTTT.

The chain has TRBV25-1 and TRBJ2-1; TRBD2 agrees at 15 bases. V dropped 1 base and J dropped 10; count of bases not matched to a gene: 5. The CDR3 is 16 residues long. The germline V gene encodes CDR1 MGHDK and CDR2 SYGVNS. The CDR3 region has the DNA TGTGCCAGCAGTGAATCCGGACTAGCGGGAGGGCGGGAGCAGTTCTTC. It is translated as CASSESGLAGGREQFF.

The rearrangement joins TRBV11-2 to TRBJ1-5; D remains ambiguous. Trimming shortened V by 1 base and J by 4 bases, and 8 bases separated the two germline ends. The CDR3 is made up of 14 amino acids. Germline CDR1 is SGHAT and CDR2 is FQNNGV. CDR3 nucleotide sequence: TGTGCCAGCAGCTTAGGAGGTAGGAATCAGCCCCAGCATTTT. Translated, it gives CASSLGGRNQPQHF.

The rearrangement joins TRBV15 to TRBJ1-4; D is possibly TRBD1 (6 bases). This CDR3 spans 15 amino acids. The ends were cut back, 7 bases at V and 5 bases at J, with 17 bases in the middle. From germline, CDR1 is LNHNV and CDR2 YYDKDF (reference sequence). Written as DNA, the CDR3 is TGTGCCACCACCCCGGATCGAGGGGGGAATGAAAAACTGTTTTTT. It yields the protein CATTPDRGGNEKLFF.

This rearrangement joins TRBV29-1 to TRBJ1-1; no firm D call. Trimming pared 4 bases from V and 1 base from J, leaving 10 bases between. Germline-derived CDR1 and CDR2 are SQVTM and ANQGSEA. The CDR3 spans 13 residues. CDR3 in amino acids: CSVVRQQNTEAFF. The CDR3 nucleotides read TGCAGCGTTGTAAGGCAGCAGAACACTGAAGCTTTCTTT.

The genes are TRBV11-2 and TRBJ2-3; D gene uncertain. The CDR3 contains 13 residues. The V and J ends lost 2 bases and 7 bases respectively, with 10 bases between them. CDR1 and CDR2 (germline): SGHAT, FQNNGV. The CDR3 reads CASSLHTTYTQYF. DNA for the CDR3: TGTGCCAGCAGCTTACATACGACCTATACGCAGTATTTT.

The sample holds a few counts of this clone. The CDR3 region is CATSKGELNTEAFF. CDR3 nucleotide sequence: TGTGCCACCAGCAAGGGGGAATTGAACACTGAAGCTTTCTTT. The chain is built from TRBV15 and TRBJ1-1; perhaps TRBD1 as D (6 bases). The V gene's germline CDR1 is LNHNV and CDR2 YYDKDF (reference sequence). V was clipped by 4 bases and J by 0 bases, with 9 bases between them. CDR3 length equals 14 residues. The full variable domain, its missing parts supplied by reference TRBV15 and TRBJ1-1, is DAMVIQNPRYQVTQFGKPVTLSCSQTLNHNVMYWYQQKSSQAPKLLFHYYDKDFNNEADTPDNFQSRRPNTSFCFLDIRSPGLGDTAMYLCATSKGELNTEAFFGQGTRLTVV.

J is TRBJ2-2 and V is TRBV7-2; the D is unclear. Germline loops: CDR1 SGHTA, CDR2 FQGNSA. With 5 bases removed from V and 1 base from J, the gap between germline ends came to 2 bases. CDR3 length: 12 residues. This CDR3 is CASSKNTGELFF. CDR3 bases: TGTGCCAGCAGCAAGAACACCGGGGAGCTGTTTTTT.

This clone has a single count. The chain couples TRBV7-2 to TRBJ2-2; 7 bases are a match to TRBD2. The CDR3 runs to 16 residues. Germline CDR1 and CDR2: SGHTA and FQGNSA. V lost 1 base to trimming and J lost 4 bases; unmatched junction nucleotides: 6. This CDR3 reads CASSLGGGPTTGELFF. In nucleotides, the CDR3 is TGTGCCAGCAGCTTAGGGGGAGGGCCGACCACCGGGGAGCTGTTTTTT.

The gene calls are TRBV27 and TRBJ2-4, with 7 bases that match TRBD2. Per the germline V gene, CDR1 is MNHEY and CDR2 is SMNVEV (reference sequence). Unmatched junction bases numbered 6, after V lost 4 bases and J lost 9 bases. The CDR3 sequence is 13 residues long. This CDR3 is CASSSISGGIQYF. Written as DNA, the CDR3 is TGTGCCAGCAGTTCAATCTCGGGAGGCATTCAGTACTTC.

This rearrangement joins TRBV18 to TRBJ2-5; D call uncertain. The length of the CDR3 is 15 residues. CDR1 is KGHSH and CDR2 is LQKENI in the germline V gene. V dropped 2 bases and J dropped 2 bases, with 12 bases sitting between them. The CDR3, as DNA: TGTGCCAGCTCACCAGGGCCGGACGGACAAGAGACCCAGTACTTC. Its translation: CASSPGPDGQETQYF.

The gene calls are TRBV4-2 and TRBJ2-7; perhaps TRBD2 as D (5 bases). CDR3 length: 13 amino acids. Germline V gene lookup returns CDR1 LGHNA and CDR2 YNFKEQ. The V gene lost 4 bases and the J gene lost 1 base, with 8 bases spanning the gap. The CDR3 here is CASSPGVSYEQYF. For the CDR3, the DNA is TGTGCCAGCAGCCCCGGGGTATCCTACGAGCAGTACTTC.

The CDR3, as DNA: TGCGCCAGCAGCCAAGATTCGGCGGGGGGGCCTGTAAATACGCAGTATTTT. It specifies CASSQDSAGGPVNTQYF. The chain combines TRBV4-3 with TRBJ2-3; 9 bases are shared with TRBD2. V was clipped by 0 bases and J by 7 bases; unmatched bases: 11. Per the germline V gene, CDR1 is LGHNA and CDR2 is YSLEER. This CDR3 region has 17 residues.

The V gene is TRBV27, the J gene TRBJ1-2, with a weak D call TRBD1 (5 bases). The CDR3 consists of 13 residues. V was shortened by 2 bases and J by 4 bases, with 8 bases between the two germline ends. CDR1 MNHEY and CDR2 SMNVEV come from the germline V gene (reference sequence). The CDR3 DNA sequence: TGTGCCAGCAGTTTACAGGGAAGCTATGGCTACACCTTC. Its translation is CASSLQGSYGYTF.

As to this clone: Mismatch with germline at one junction end may stem from a read error. The chain combines TRBV7-7 with TRBJ2-1; D is unresolved. This CDR3 has 15 amino acids. Germline CDR1 and CDR2: SSHAT and FNYEAQ (reference sequence). The CDR3 protein is CASSFQAASYNEQFF. Here the CDR3 DNA reads TGTGCTAGCAGCTTTCAGGCAGCCTCCTACAATGAGCAGTTCTTC.

The V gene is TRBV6-5, the J gene TRBJ2-7; the D gene is possibly TRBD2 (6 bases). CDR1 and CDR2 (germline): MNHEY, SVGAGI. The CDR3 has 15 residues. The V gene lost 8 bases and the J gene lost 7 bases, with 24 bases spanning the gap. The CDR3 sequence: CASGLAGTEPREQYF. CDR3 in DNA: TGTGCCAGCGGTCTTGCCGGGACTGAGCCTCGGGAGCAGTACTTC.

As DNA, the CDR3 is TGTGCCAGCAGCGTAGCGATCCTTCTGAATCCCACCGGGGAGCTGTTTTTT. Protein: CASSVAILLNPTGELFF. The V call is TRBV9, the J call TRBJ2-2, with D uncertain. The germline V and J ends were trimmed by 0 bases and 4 bases, with 16 bases remaining between them. Per germline, CDR1 SGDLS and CDR2 YYNGEE. CDR3 length: 17 residues.

V gene TRBV27 combines with J gene TRBJ2-1, with TRBD1 as a possible D gene (5 bases). Looked up from germline, CDR1 is MNHEY and CDR2 is SMNVEV (reference sequence). Trimming pared 8 bases from V and 4 bases from J, leaving 12 bases between. CDR3 length equals 13 residues. In DNA, the CDR3 is TGTGCCAGCTGTTCAGGGCTTTACAATGAGCAGTTCTTC. Translated, it gives CASCSGLYNEQFF.

The rearrangement uses TRBV6-1 and TRBJ2-1, with D hard to call. The CDR3 loop spans 16 amino acids. V was shortened by 4 bases and J by 0 bases, with 13 bases between the two germline ends. Germline V CDR1 and CDR2: MNHNS, SASEGT. CDR3 nucleotide sequence: TGTGCCAGCAGTGCCTCGACCGGTAGCTCCTACAATGAGCAGTTCTTC. This gives the protein CASSASTGSSYNEQFF.

The chain has TRBV7-2 and TRBJ1-2; 9 bases map to TRBD1. The CDR3 length is 13 residues. With 0 bases clipped from V and 10 bases from J, the junction kept 3 bases outside the gene matches. Germline lookup yields CDR1 SGHTA and CDR2 FQGNSA. CDR3: CASSLAGTGSYTF. The CDR3 DNA is TGTGCCAGCAGCTTAGCGGGGACAGGGTCCTACACCTTC.

The rearrangement links TRBV5-1 to TRBJ1-2; D uncertain. Trimming removed 0 bases from V and 8 bases from J, with 11 bases in between. The CDR3 spans 13 residues. Germline V CDR1 and CDR2: SGHRS, YFSETQ. The CDR3 DNA sequence: TGCGCCAGCAGCTTGGGCCAGGTATCCGGCTACACCTTC. Translated: CASSLGQVSGYTF.

Here the CDR3 reads CASSYGTYTGELFF. As DNA, the CDR3 is TGCGCCAGCAGCTACGGGACCTACACCGGGGAGCTGTTTTTT. J is TRBJ2-2 and V is TRBV5-1; either TRBD1 or TRBD2 may fit D (5 bases each). The germline V gene has CDR1 SGHRS and CDR2 YFSETQ. Trimming shortened V by 3 bases and J by 3 bases, and 9 bases separated the two germline ends. The CDR3 contains 14 residues.

The gene calls are TRBV5-6 and TRBJ2-3; D perhaps matches TRBD2 (6 bases). Germline lookup yields CDR1 SGHDT and CDR2 YYEEEE. This CDR3 spans 15 amino acids. Trimming removed 6 bases at V and 2 bases at J, with 16 bases between. CDR3 coding DNA: TGTGCCAGCACCCCGGATAGGCGGGACACAGATACGCAGTATTTT. Encoded protein: CASTPDRRDTDTQYF.

The CDR3 DNA is TGTGCCAGTAGTGCCCTAGCCTACGGGGATACGCAGTATTTT. Its protein is CASSALAYGDTQYF. The rearrangement uses TRBV19 and TRBJ2-3; D perhaps matches TRBD2 (5 bases). The germline V gene encodes CDR1 LNHDA and CDR2 SQIVND (reference sequence). The CDR3 has 14 residues. V was cut by 5 bases and J by 6 bases, with 15 bases left in between.